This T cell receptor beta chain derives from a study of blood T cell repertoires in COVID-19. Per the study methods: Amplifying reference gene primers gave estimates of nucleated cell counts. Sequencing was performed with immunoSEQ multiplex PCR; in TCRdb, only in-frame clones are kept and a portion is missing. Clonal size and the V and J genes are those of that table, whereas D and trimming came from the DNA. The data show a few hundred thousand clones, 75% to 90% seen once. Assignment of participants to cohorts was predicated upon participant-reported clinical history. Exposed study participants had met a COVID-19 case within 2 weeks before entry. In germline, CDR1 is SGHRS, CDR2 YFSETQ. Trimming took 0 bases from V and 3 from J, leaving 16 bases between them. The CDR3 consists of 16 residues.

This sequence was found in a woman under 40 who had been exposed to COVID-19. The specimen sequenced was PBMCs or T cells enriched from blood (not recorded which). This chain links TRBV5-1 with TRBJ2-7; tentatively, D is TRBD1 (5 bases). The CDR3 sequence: CASSLESQPGYYEQYF. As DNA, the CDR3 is TGCGCCAGCAGCTTGGAGTCGCAGCCAGGGTACTACGAGCAGTACTTC.